The 10 T cell receptor beta chains below were found in one sample sequenced in a study of blood T cells in healthy people across ages. Primed by a sample-barcoded 5' primer and a J-beta primer mix, a second PCR proceeded for 7 to 11 cycles. One entry per CDR3 protein, called by TCRdb with MiXCR from the 5' RACE reads. Of 750,000 to 1,000,000 distinct CDR3 sequences detected, around 29% appear once; the ten largest clones hold around 9.6%. These records were also assigned to another study, of T cells of mothers and their children.

Sequencing was performed on blood. These receptor sequences come from a woman aged 40-49 years in good health.

The chain employs TRBV28 and TRBJ2-5; TRBD2 matches 14 bases. The end of the DNA aligns better with TRBJ2-7, so the J call may be wrong. Germline V gene data show CDR1 as MDHEN and CDR2 as SYDVKM. The CDR3 is made up of 16 amino acids. CDR3: CASSLVRLAGGHEQYF. The CDR3 nucleotides read TGTGCCAGCAGTTTAGTCCGACTAGCGGGGGGGCACGAGCAGTACTTC.

This clonotype was recorded a few times. V is TRBV20-1 and J is TRBJ1-2; TRBD1 might be the D (6 bases). The germline V and J ends were trimmed by 0 bases and 4 bases, with 24 bases remaining between them. Germline V gene sequence: CDR1 DFQATT, CDR2 SNEGSKA (reference sequence). The CDR3 is 18 amino acids. The CDR3 DNA is TGCAGTGCTAGAGATATGGCCCTCACGTCCCTGGGGGCCTATGGCTACACCTTC. It specifies CSARDMALTSLGAYGYTF.

This clonotype was recorded at least ten times. The chain couples TRBV6-5 to TRBJ2-6; the D is unclear. Germline V gene lookup returns CDR1 MNHEY and CDR2 SVGAGI. The CDR3 has 14 residues. Trimming left V 2 bases short and J 1 base short, with 3 bases between. Here the CDR3 reads CASSYQSGANVLTF. The CDR3 region has the DNA TGTGCCAGCAGTTACCAGTCTGGGGCCAACGTCCTGACTTTC.

This clonotype was detected only a few times. V usage is TRBV3-1 and J usage is TRBJ2-7, with 9 bases fitting TRBD1. The J segment lost 6 bases and the V segment lost 4 bases, leaving 10 bases of the junction unmatched. Per the germline V gene, CDR1 is LGHDT and CDR2 is YNNKEL (reference sequence). CDR3 length: 15 residues. For the CDR3, the DNA is TGTGCCAGCAGCCCCGGGACAGGGTCATTAGGCGAGCAGTACTTC. Translating it yields CASSPGTGSLGEQYF.

The rearrangement joins TRBV14 to TRBJ2-7; tentatively, D is TRBD2 (5 bases). The CDR3 is 13 residues long. From germline, CDR1 is SGHDN and CDR2 FVKESK. V shed 1 base and J shed 5 bases, with 9 bases lying between them. CDR3 protein: CASSQGPGDEQYF. DNA for the CDR3: TGTGCCAGCAGCCAAGGGCCCGGGGACGAGCAGTACTTC. The whole variable domain, filled in from reference TRBV14 and TRBJ2-7, reads EAGVTQFPSHSVIEKGQTVTLRCDPISGHDNLYWYRRVMGKEIKFLLHFVKESKQDESGMPNNRFLAERTGGTYSTLKVQPAELEDSGVYFCASSQGPGDEQYFGPGTRLTVT.

The chain uses TRBV4-1 and TRBJ2-5; no clear D. The CDR3 contains 15 residues. The germline V gene has CDR1 MGHRA and CDR2 YSYEKL. Between the trimmed V and J ends, which lost 0 bases and 6 bases, there was a span of 14 bases. Written as DNA, the CDR3 is TGCGCCAGCAGCCAAGATCGACTCCTAGGGAAGACCCAGTACTTC. It codes for CASSQDRLLGKTQYF.

On this clonotype itself: Being one base from a much bigger clone, this may be a read error. This chain uses TRBV5-4 with TRBJ2-5; 12 nucleotides match TRBD2. The germline gives CDR1 SGHNT, CDR2 YYREEE (reference sequence). The CDR3 has 14 residues. V shed 4 bases and J 6 bases; nucleotides not matched to a gene: 4. Written as DNA, the CDR3 is TGTGCCAGCAGCCGGACTAGCGGGGATAAGACCCAGTACTTC. Its protein is CASSRTSGDKTQYF.

The chain carries TRBV5-1 and TRBJ2-2, with D tentatively TRBD1 or TRBD2 (5 bases each). Trimming stripped 1 base from V and 0 bases from J, with 10 bases between. Germline assignment: CDR1 SGHRS and CDR2 YFSETQ. The length of the CDR3 is 16 residues. The CDR3 is CASSLSGQSNTGELFF. The CDR3 coding sequence is TGCGCCAGCAGCTTGTCGGGGCAGTCGAACACCGGGGAGCTGTTTTTT.

The chain has TRBV7-9 and TRBJ1-2; unclear D gene. This CDR3 has 13 residues. Germline lookup yields CDR1 SEHNR and CDR2 FQNEAQ (reference sequence). Trimming stripped 3 bases from V and 6 bases from J, with 11 bases between. The CDR3 sequence: CASSFAESDGYTF. As DNA, the CDR3 is TGTGCCAGCAGCTTTGCTGAATCTGATGGCTACACCTTC.

The V gene is TRBV2, the J gene TRBJ1-2; maybe TRBD1 (5 bases). Deletions cut 5 bases from V and 4 bases from J, with 17 bases between. The CDR3 consists of 15 residues. Germline V lookup: CDR1 SNHLY, CDR2 FYNNEI. For the CDR3, the DNA is TGTGCCAGCAGTCACACAGACAGCCTTGTCTATGGCTACACCTTC. Encoded protein: CASSHTDSLVYGYTF.